Each of the 3 T cell receptor beta chains below was sequenced from the same sample in a study of blood T cell repertoires in COVID-19. The repertoire was sequenced with immunoSEQ multiplex PCR; TCRdb's copy has only in-frame clones and lacks some. The table includes about 100,000 clones, roughly nine tenths detected once. The specimen sequenced was peripheral blood. These receptors were obtained from a man in his fifties with active COVID-19.

This clone was recorded once. This rearrangement joins TRBV7-3 to TRBJ1-2; TRBD1 aligns across 7 bases. Looked up from germline, CDR1 is SGHTA and CDR2 is FQGTGA. CDR3 size: 13 residues. Trimming took 5 bases from V and 8 from J; bases not matched to a gene: 8. Here the CDR3 DNA reads TGTGCCAGCAGCGCCGGGACAGTCGGGGGCTACACCTTC. Its translation is CASSAGTVGGYTF.

A single count supports this clone. The V gene is TRBV19, the J gene TRBJ1-5, with a possible D match to TRBD1 (6 bases). CDR3 size: 15 residues. Trimming left V 3 bases short and J 5 bases short, with 14 bases between. Germline V CDR1 and CDR2: LNHDA, SQIVND (reference sequence). CDR3 sequence (DNA): TGTGCCAGTAGTATCCCCGGGGGGGCGGATCAGCCCCAGCATTTT. Its translation: CASSIPGGADQPQHF. Filled out from reference TRBV19 and TRBJ1-5, the complete variable domain reads DGGITQSPKYLFRKEGQNVTLSCEQNLNHDAMYWYRQDPGQGLRLIYYSQIVNDFQKGDIAEGYSVSREKKESFPLTVTSAQKNPTAFYLCASSIPGGADQPQHFGDGTRLSIL.

The sample holds one count of this clone. The rearrangement joins TRBV7-9 to TRBJ1-6; possibly TRBD1 for D (6 bases). Trimming removed 0 bases from V and 6 bases from J, with 12 bases in between. Germline CDR1 reads SEHNR; CDR2 reads FQNEAQ (reference sequence). This CDR3 is 16 amino acids long. For the CDR3, the DNA is TGTGCCAGCAGCTTAGCGGGGACAACGCCTAATTCACCCCTCCACTTT. Translating gives CASSLAGTTPNSPLHF.